This is a list of T cell receptor beta chains from one sample in a study of shared clonotypes between healthy human individuals. Method: immunoSEQ multiplex PCR; TCRdb's copy keeps in-frame clones and lacks some. The sample shows about 1,900,000 clones, about 95% of them seen only once. Sequencing was performed on naive CD8+ T cells sorted from blood. The source is a man aged 18 to 35 in good health. Each CDR3 is given with its conserved first and last residue. Fields, in order: V gene, D gene, CDR3 protein. A D gene is named only where the DNA matches it firmly.

v_gene: TRBV30; d_gene: -; CDR3aa: CAWTQGVSYNEQFF
v_gene: TRBV27; d_gene: -; CDR3aa: CASSFVGSNYGYTF
v_gene: TRBV10-1; d_gene: -; CDR3aa: CASPVQMGPTNEKLFF
v_gene: TRBV7-9; d_gene: -; CDR3aa: CASSLDTGYNEQFF
v_gene: TRBV9; d_gene: -; CDR3aa: CASSVVGGTGELFF
v_gene: TRBV7-9; d_gene: TRBD1; CDR3aa: CASSVQGALNTEAFF
v_gene: TRBV29-1; d_gene: -; CDR3aa: CSVVGTDYGYTF
v_gene: TRBV5-6; d_gene: -; CDR3aa: CASSSTGGEETQYF
v_gene: TRBV11-3; d_gene: -; CDR3aa: CASSLCGGGGTSSYEQYF
v_gene: TRBV30; d_gene: -; CDR3aa: CAWSYEDSPPLHF
v_gene: TRBV9; d_gene: -; CDR3aa: CASNTGGTGELFF
v_gene: TRBV28; d_gene: TRBD2; CDR3aa: CASSSLASGELETQYF
v_gene: TRBV2; d_gene: -; CDR3aa: CASSPGDSNQPQHF
v_gene: TRBV4-2; d_gene: -; CDR3aa: CASRAGNTSSYEQYF
v_gene: TRBV4-2; d_gene: -; CDR3aa: CASSQEPGNTIYF
v_gene: TRBV27; d_gene: -; CDR3aa: CASSFLGQPYEQYF
v_gene: TRBV7-9; d_gene: TRBD1; CDR3aa: CASSHRDRGSYEQYF
v_gene: TRBV5-5; d_gene: TRBD1; CDR3aa: CASSLGQGADYGYTF
v_gene: TRBV7-9; d_gene: -; CDR3aa: CASSSSGQGPNQPQHF
v_gene: TRBV2; d_gene: -; CDR3aa: CASTGGQGSNQPQHF
v_gene: TRBV9; d_gene: -; CDR3aa: CASSVGAAKETQYF
v_gene: TRBV9; d_gene: -; CDR3aa: CASSVEGGGQETQYF
v_gene: TRBV15; d_gene: -; CDR3aa: CATSSPADYNSPLHF
v_gene: TRBV7-9; d_gene: -; CDR3aa: CASSDEQETQYF
v_gene: TRBV11-2; d_gene: TRBD1; CDR3aa: CATRDSASWNYGYTF
v_gene: TRBV5-6; d_gene: -; CDR3aa: CASSSSREETQYF
v_gene: TRBV30; d_gene: -; CDR3aa: CAWSLSLGGDLDEQFF
v_gene: TRBV27; d_gene: -; CDR3aa: CASSGSQETQYF
v_gene: TRBV14; d_gene: -; CDR3aa: CASSQGVRDNTDTQYF
v_gene: TRBV7-8; d_gene: TRBD2; CDR3aa: CASSLEDERDYNEQFF
v_gene: TRBV6-1; d_gene: -; CDR3aa: CASSEIIRGEETQYF
v_gene: TRBV4-3; d_gene: -; CDR3aa: CASSLGGGEKLFF
v_gene: TRBV7-9; d_gene: -; CDR3aa: CASSFGVRVHEQYF
v_gene: TRBV6-5; d_gene: -; CDR3aa: CASSYSQATSYEQYF
v_gene: TRBV7-9; d_gene: -; CDR3aa: CASSTSWGESTDTQYF
v_gene: TRBV7-2; d_gene: -; CDR3aa: CASSLQRNFNYEQYF
v_gene: TRBV28; d_gene: TRBD2; CDR3aa: CASSVTPGGYEQYF
v_gene: TRBV9; d_gene: -; CDR3aa: CASSVRTTYPQETQYF
v_gene: TRBV19; d_gene: -; CDR3aa: CASSIRGNQPQHF
v_gene: TRBV2; d_gene: TRBD1; CDR3aa: CASSGPGQGFLVEQFF
v_gene: TRBV19; d_gene: -; CDR3aa: CASTAGTKNIQYF
v_gene: TRBV11-2; d_gene: -; CDR3aa: CASSLDVVGDNQETQYF
v_gene: TRBV11-2; d_gene: -; CDR3aa: CASSLDWGGRPGELFF
v_gene: TRBV11-1; d_gene: -; CDR3aa: CASSKQPYEQYF